Below are 15 T cell receptor beta chains sequenced from a single sample in a study of cytomegalovirus exposure and HLA in healthy donors. PCR amplification relied on 60 Vbeta primers (plus 13 Jbeta primers). Profiled with immunoSEQ multiplex PCR; TCRdb holds only in-frame clones, not every one. The repertoire holds fewer than 200,000 clones, with around 83% as singletons. The sequenced sample was PBMCs. These TCRs come from a man aged 35 to 55 in good health and CMV-seropositive.

The chain employs TRBV2 and TRBJ1-2, with TRBD1 identical over 9 bases. Germline assignment: CDR1 SNHLY and CDR2 FYNNEI. There are 16 residues in the CDR3. J gave up 5 bases and V 2 bases, and 9 bases lay outside the gene matches. The CDR3 sequence: CASSEPRDRVAYGYTF. The CDR3 DNA reads as TGTGCCAGCAGTGAACCCCGGGACAGGGTCGCGTATGGCTACACCTTC.

V and J are TRBV7-3 and TRBJ2-5; possible D gene TRBD2, 5 bases. TRBJ2-7 explains the end of the DNA better; the J call may be wrong. CDR1 is SGHTA and CDR2 is FQGTGA in the germline V gene. This CDR3 has 14 amino acids. In DNA form, the CDR3 reads TGTGCCAGCAGCCCGACGGGGAACTCCTACGAGCAGTACTTC. This gives the protein CASSPTGNSYEQYF.

The chain is built from TRBV27 and TRBJ2-5, with 10 bases matching TRBD1. The J call may be faulty, since TRBJ2-7 better matches the DNA end. This CDR3 contains 14 residues. Germline CDR1 is MNHEY and CDR2 is SMNVEV (reference sequence). The DNA of the CDR3 is TGTGCCAGCAGTGGGGGACAGGGGTCGCACGAGCAGTACTTC. Its protein product is CASSGGQGSHEQYF.

The rearrangement uses TRBV29-1 and TRBJ1-3, with D perhaps TRBD1 (5 bases). Germline loops: CDR1 SQVTM, CDR2 ANQGSEA. Trimming took 4 bases from V and 4 from J, leaving 17 bases between them. The CDR3 runs 15 residues. The CDR3, as DNA: TGCAGCGTTGCCCAGCGCGGGACCTCGGGAAACACCATATATTTT. Translation gives CSVAQRGTSGNTIYF.

V usage is TRBV7-2 and J usage is TRBJ1-1; D gene uncertain. This CDR3 comprises 13 residues. Trimming removed 5 bases from V and 0 bases from J, with 7 bases in between. Germline values: CDR1 SGHTA, CDR2 FQGNSA. Here the CDR3 reads CASSPVMNTEAFF. CDR3 sequence (DNA): TGTGCCAGCAGCCCGGTGATGAACACTGAAGCTTTCTTT. Full variable domain (rest looked up from reference TRBV7-2 and TRBJ1-1): GAGVSQSPSNKVTEKGKDVELRCDPISGHTALYWYRQSLGQGLEFLIYFQGNSAPDKSGLPSDRFSAERTGGSVSTLTIQRTQQEDSAVYLCASSPVMNTEAFFGQGTRLTVV.

The rearrangement links TRBV7-2 to TRBJ2-7, with 13 bases that match TRBD2. V dropped 5 bases and J dropped 2; count of bases not matched to a gene: 3. The CDR3 consists of 15 residues. In germline, CDR1 is SGHTA, CDR2 FQGNSA. CDR3 sequence: CASSPLAGGPYEQYF. The CDR3 DNA sequence: TGTGCCAGCAGCCCACTAGCGGGAGGGCCCTACGAGCAGTACTTC.

J is TRBJ1-1 and V is TRBV6-5, with no clear D. The CDR3 contains 13 residues. V lost 1 base and J lost 4, with 7 bases in between. Germline V gene lookup returns CDR1 MNHEY and CDR2 SVGAGI. CDR3 in DNA: TGTGCCAGCAGTTACTTGAGGAGCACTGAAGCTTTCTTT. It translates to CASSYLRSTEAFF.

In the case of this clone: One end of the junction varies from germline; a read error may be responsible. This specimen includes other DNA sequences encoding the same CDR3. The V call is TRBV11-2, the J call TRBJ1-5; D is uncertain. This CDR3 has 14 amino acids. CDR1 is SGHAT, CDR2 FQNNGV, per germline. This CDR3 reads CASSFSSSNQPQHF. The CDR3 DNA reads as TGTGCTAGCAGCTTTTCGAGTTCCAATCAGCCCCAGCATTTT.

The DNA for the CDR3 is TGCGCCAGCAGCTTGGTGGATCCCGGAGGCTCTGAAGCTTTCTTT. It yields the protein CASSLVDPGGSEAFF. This sequence joins TRBV5-1 and TRBJ1-1; no clear D gene. Trimming cost V 0 bases and J 6 bases, with 15 bases left between them. In germline, CDR1 is SGHRS, CDR2 YFSETQ. The CDR3 contains 15 residues.

This chain links TRBV27 with TRBJ1-1; TRBD1 matches at 8 bases. Germline CDR1 MNHEY, CDR2 SMNVEV (reference sequence). This CDR3 comprises 17 residues. Unmatched junction bases numbered 13, after V lost 6 bases and J lost 1 base. CDR3 nucleotide sequence: TGTGCCAGCAGAACGACCGGGACAGGAGATTGGAACACTGAAGCTTTCTTT. Translated: CASRTTGTGDWNTEAFF.

V is TRBV10-3 and J is TRBJ2-7, with 8 bases fitting TRBD2. With V trimmed by 3 bases and J by 1 base, 2 bases remained unmatched. This CDR3 comprises 14 residues. Germline assignment: CDR1 ENHRY and CDR2 SYGVKD. The CDR3 DNA reads TGTGCCATCAGTGATCGCGGGAGGTCCTACGAGCAGTACTTC. This gives the protein CAISDRGRSYEQYF.

The table lists this clone with a count of one. The chain employs TRBV19 and TRBJ1-6, with TRBD1 matching 9 bases. Germline CDR1 LNHDA, CDR2 SQIVND (reference sequence). The CDR3 is 14 amino acids. The ends lost 6 bases at V and 6 bases at J; junction bases unmatched: 3. CDR3 DNA: TGTGCCAGTAGAGACAGGGGGACTAATTCACCCCTCCACTTT. As protein: CASRDRGTNSPLHF. Based on the CDR3 plus reference TRBV19 and TRBJ1-6, the full variable domain is DGGITQSPKYLFRKEGQNVTLSCEQNLNHDAMYWYRQDPGQGLRLIYYSQIVNDFQKGDIAEGYSVSREKKESFPLTVTSAQKNPTAFYLCASRDRGTNSPLHFGNGTRLTVT.

The chain couples TRBV7-9 to TRBJ2-1, with no clear D. This CDR3 spans 12 amino acids. The germline gives CDR1 SEHNR, CDR2 FQNEAQ (reference sequence). V dropped 5 bases and J dropped 9 bases, with 11 bases sitting between them. The CDR3 DNA reads as TGTGCCAGCAGCCGCATCATCGGTGAGCAGTTCTTC. This sequence encodes CASSRIIGEQFF.

The count of this clone is one. This chain links TRBV7-2 with TRBJ2-3, with D unresolved. CDR1 is SGHTA and CDR2 is FQGNSA in the germline V gene. V was pared by 0 bases and J by 6 bases, with 4 bases between. The CDR3 runs to 12 residues. The CDR3 DNA is TGTGCCAGCAGCTTAGCGACTGATACGCAGTATTTT. Translating gives CASSLATDTQYF.

V and J are TRBV9 and TRBJ2-1; 9 bases match TRBD2. Germline CDR1 reads SGDLS; CDR2 reads YYNGEE. The V gene end was trimmed by 0 bases and the J gene end by 1 base; junction bases not matched to a gene: 5. The CDR3 totals 17 residues. CDR3 DNA: TGTGCCAGCAGCGTAGGTAGCGGGAGTGGATCCTACAATGAGCAGTTCTTC. Protein: CASSVGSGSGSYNEQFF.